The rows below give T cell receptor beta chains drawn from one sample of a study of blood T cell repertoires in COVID-19. Data came from immunoSEQ multiplex PCR; TCRdb stores just in-frame clones and leaves some out. The sample lists roughly 90,000 clones; around 82% were seen once. Sequenced input: peripheral blood. These receptor sequences come from a woman of 80 years or more with COVID-19, enrolled during active disease. Both conserved end residues are part of each CDR3. D genes are given only for firm matches. For some rows the clone size is stated as once, few or many, or as a class when expanded; others skip it.

-	TRBJ1-4	TRBD1	TRBV4-1	CASRPDRGLREKLFF	TGCGCCAGCAGGCCGGACAGGGGGCTACGTGAAAAACTGTTTTTT
once	TRBJ1-2	-	TRBV18	CASSPTGQPYGYTF	TGTGCCAGCTCACCTACGGGACAACCCTATGGCTACACCTTC
-	TRBJ2-7	TRBD2	TRBV15	CATSRVLGLAGGRPEQYF	TGTGCCACCAGCAGAGTCCTTGGACTAGCGGGAGGCCGCCCCGAGCAGTACTTC
-	TRBJ1-4	TRBD1	TRBV19	CASPGQGASSNEKLFF	TGTGCCAGCCCGGGACAGGGGGCGTCTAGTAATGAAAAACTGTTTTTT
-	TRBJ2-7	TRBD1	TRBV6-5	CASTPDRASYEQYF	TGTGCCAGCACCCCCGACAGGGCCTCCTACGAGCAGTACTTC
-	TRBJ2-1	TRBD1	TRBV7-8	CASSLDTGVYEQFF	TGTGCCAGCAGCTTAGACACAGGGGTATATGAGCAGTTCTTC
-	TRBJ2-3	TRBD2	TRBV7-8	CASSLGRGGTSTDTQYF	TGTGCCAGCAGCTTAGGGCGGGGGGGAACTAGCACAGATACGCAGTATTTT
-	TRBJ2-3	TRBD2	TRBV2	CASSLAGTEDTQYF	TGTGCCAGCAGTCTAGCGGGAACGGAAGATACGCAGTATTTT
-	TRBJ2-2	TRBD2	TRBV5-5	CASSFRLARLSGELFF	TGTGCCAGCAGCTTTAGACTAGCGCGACTGAGCGGGGAGCTGTTTTTT
-	TRBJ2-1	-	TRBV5-1	CASSSTGPYYNEQFF	TGCGCCAGCAGCTCGACAGGTCCTTACTACAATGAGCAGTTCTTC
-	TRBJ1-2	TRBD1	TRBV27	CASSLTGVNMYGYTF	TGTGCCAGCAGTTTGACAGGGGTTAATATGTATGGCTACACCTTC
-	TRBJ2-1	-	TRBV6-6	CASSYSGEEYNEQFF	TGTGCCAGCAGTTACTCGGGGGAGGAATACAATGAGCAGTTCTTC
-	TRBJ2-5	-	TRBV9	CASSVGAGPAYQETQYF	TGTGCCAGCAGCGTAGGGGCGGGACCTGCGTACCAAGAGACCCAGTACTTC
-	TRBJ1-2	-	TRBV15	CATSRDQGLSYGYTF	TGTGCCACCAGCAGAGATCAGGGGCTGAGCTATGGCTACACCTTC
-	TRBJ2-7	TRBD2	TRBV19	CATSGTSGVYEQYF	TGTGCCACCTCCGGGACTAGCGGGGTTTACGAGCAGTACTTC
-	TRBJ2-7	TRBD2	TRBV7-2	CASSLTPTSGASWSYEQYF	TGTGCCAGCAGCTTAACCCCCACTAGCGGGGCCAGCTGGTCCTACGAGCAGTACTTC
-	TRBJ2-7	TRBD2	TRBV6-1	CASSESTSGAYEQYF	TGTGCCAGCAGTGAATCGACTAGCGGGGCCTACGAGCAGTACTTC
-	TRBJ2-3	-	TRBV29-1	CSVLRVASTDTQYF	TGCAGCGTACTCAGGGTAGCTAGCACAGATACGCAGTATTTT
-	TRBJ2-7	TRBD2	TRBV29-1	CSGRTSGPPYEQYF	TGCAGCGGGCGAACTAGCGGGCCACCCTACGAGCAGTACTTC
-	TRBJ1-2	-	TRBV27	CASRGALF	TGTGCCAGCAGAGGGGCCCTTTTC
-	TRBJ1-2	TRBD1	TRBV2	CASSGGTVYGYTF	TGTGCCAGCAGCGGAGGGACAGTGTATGGCTACACCTTC
-	TRBJ2-2	-	TRBV19	CASSLPGANTGELFF	TGTGCCAGTAGTTTGCCAGGGGCGAACACCGGGGAGCTGTTTTTT
once	TRBJ1-5	TRBD1	TRBV2	CASSEGTGGGNQPQHF	TGTGCCAGCAGTGAGGGGACAGGGGGGGGCAATCAGCCCCAGCATTTT
once	TRBJ1-5	-	TRBV27	CASSADSANQPQHF	TGTGCCAGCAGCGCTGACAGCGCAAATCAGCCCCAGCATTTT
-	TRBJ2-1	-	TRBV4-3	CASSRGLTYNEQFF	TGCGCCAGCAGCCGGGGGCTCACCTACAATGAGCAGTTCTTC
-	TRBJ2-7	TRBD2	TRBV2	CASSRTILAGGLSYEQYF	TGTGCCAGCAGTCGGACGATTTTAGCGGGAGGCCTATCCTACGAGCAGTACTTC
once	TRBJ1-2	TRBD1	TRBV19	CASSREPGQAYGYTF	TGTGCCAGTAGTAGGGAACCGGGACAGGCCTATGGCTACACCTTC
-	TRBJ1-1	-	TRBV18	CASSLTGPNTEAFF	TGTGCCAGCTCCTTGACAGGACCGAACACTGAAGCTTTCTTT
-	TRBJ2-6	TRBD1	TRBV5-4	CASRRDSASGANVLTF	TGTGCCAGCAGAAGGGACAGCGCCTCTGGGGCCAACGTCCTGACTTTC
-	TRBJ1-2	-	TRBV15	CATSRDRVGGYTF	TGTGCCACCAGCAGAGACAGGGTGGGGGGCTACACCTTC
-	TRBJ1-5	-	TRBV18	CASSPPLGAGQPQHF	TGTGCCAGCTCACCACCTTTGGGGGCTGGGCAGCCCCAGCATTTT
-	TRBJ2-3	-	TRBV7-9	CASSLSWGDWGTDTQYF	TGTGCCAGCAGCCTTTCATGGGGGGACTGGGGCACAGATACGCAGTATTTT
-	TRBJ1-5	-	TRBV21-1	CASSTSWGQCNQPQHF	TGTGCCAGCAGCACCTCCTGGGGGCAGTGCAATCAGCCCCAGCATTTT
-	TRBJ2-2	-	TRBV21-1	CASSKRREQVPNTGELFF	TGTGCCAGCAGCAAAAGGAGGGAACAGGTGCCGAACACCGGGGAGCTGTTTTTT
-	TRBJ1-2	TRBD1	TRBV18	CASSPAKGANYGYTF	TGTGCCAGCTCACCGGCGAAGGGGGCAAACTATGGCTACACCTTC
-	TRBJ2-1	-	TRBV11-3	CASSFGPGDYNEQFF	TGTGCCAGCAGCTTTGGACCGGGGGACTACAATGAGCAGTTCTTC
few	TRBJ2-1	-	TRBV6-5	CASSRTSREQFF	TGTGCCAGCAGTCGGACAAGTCGTGAGCAGTTCTTC
-	TRBJ1-2	-	TRBV2	CASLNSGNYGYTF	TGTGCCAGCCTAAACTCAGGGAACTATGGCTACACCTTC
-	TRBJ1-1	TRBD1	TRBV11-2	CASSPFPGQIIYTEAFF	TGTGCCAGCAGCCCATTTCCGGGACAGATAATTTACACTGAAGCTTTCTTT
-	TRBJ2-1	TRBD2	TRBV5-1	CASSLKAGTSGTNNEQFF	TGCGCCAGCAGCTTGAAGGCGGGGACTAGCGGAACCAACAATGAGCAGTTCTTC
-	TRBJ1-5	-	TRBV19	CASSASTHYSNQPQHF	TGTGCCAGTAGTGCCTCTACCCATTATAGCAATCAGCCCCAGCATTTT
-	TRBJ1-6	-	TRBV27	CASRSGLNSPLHF	TGTGCCTCCCGGTCGGGTCTCAATTCACCCCTCCACTTT
-	TRBJ2-4	-	TRBV4-2	CASSQEDRVSRAKNIQYF	TGTGCCAGCAGCCAAGAGGATCGGGTTTCGCGAGCCAAAAACATTCAGTACTTC
once	TRBJ2-3	TRBD1	TRBV5-1	CASSRTGVTADTQYF	TGCGCCAGCAGCCGAACAGGGGTCACAGCGGATACGCAGTATTTT
once	TRBJ1-5	-	TRBV11-2	CASSLERGEPQHF	TGTGCCAGCAGCTTAGAAAGGGGTGAGCCCCAGCATTTT
-	TRBJ1-5	-	TRBV7-2	CASSLDRAGQPQHF	TGTGCCAGCAGCTTAGACAGGGCGGGTCAGCCCCAGCATTTT
-	TRBJ1-4	-	TRBV2	CASSDVINEKLFF	TGTGCCAGCAGTGATGTAATCAATGAAAAACTGTTTTTT